This T cell receptor (beta chain) was identified during a study of blood T cells in healthy people across ages (dated by TCRdb to 2014 to 2015). For the study in its entirety: In model experiments, template switching captured roughly one uniquely barcoded TCR beta cDNA molecule for every two T cells. Age-related changes in TCR beta repertoire diversity were measured in the study by deep sequencing normalized with unique cDNA molecular identifiers. The donors were split into four age groups: young (average about 15 years), middle-aged (about 40), aged (more than 60) and long-lived (over 80). To avoid experimental bias, donors of different ages were spread randomly across the sequencing lanes. Using the same blood draw, the study looked at two additional independent replicas of 1 million unique cDNA reads for two donors, one aged 18 to 29 and the other aged 80 or older. The study at large found these results: Estimates of total diversity based on one million sequenced T cells were considered lower bounds and underestimates. As age increased, observed TCR beta diversity per million T cells dropped in a roughly linear way, and a significant reduction was already evident by age roughly 40. Bulk unsorted PBMC profiling prevented conclusive comparison of naive and antigen-experienced compartments. Because donor CMV infection status was unknown, age-related changes in expanded clonotypes were potentially confounded. Compared with the aged group, the long-lived group had more naive CD4+ T cells, fewer expanded clones and increased TCR diversity, suggesting age selection. A strong correlation was found between observed TCR beta diversity and the percentage of naive T cells measured by flow cytometry.

The library was produced with 5' RACE. The listed sequencing device is Illumina HiSeq 2500. A second roughly 6 to 11 cycle PCR used a sample-barcoded 5' primer and a J-beta primer mix. A unique molecular identifier was introduced onto each TCR beta cDNA molecule by a template-switch 5' adaptor carrying 12 random nucleotides. Each sample yielded at least 2.5 million CDR3-containing paired-end reads. The Mint cDNA synthesis kit, primed by a TRBC-specific oligonucleotide, was used to synthesize first-strand cDNA from all RNA. All cDNA was treated with uracil-DNA glycosylase and then went through a first 18-cycle PCR with the universal primers M1SS and BC2_uni_R. The authors' analysis ran thus. Each sample was normalized by randomly selecting 1 million high-quality reads, each carrying a distinct molecular identifier. Reads sharing molecular identifiers were discarded rather than binned into consensus sequences. MiTCR, run with a Q25 quality threshold and the strictest error-elimination algorithm, handled CDR3 identification, clonotype clustering and error correction. A nonparametric unseen species model with Euler transformation was used to estimate a lower bound on total TCR beta diversity. TCRdb reworked the public reads: Q25 trimming with fastp, MiXCR clone assembly, productive beta chains retained. One record per CDR3 amino acid sequence lists the most common genes and DNA. It is TCRdb's table, rather than the study itself, that gives the V and J calls and clone size. The sample records roughly 1,800,000 distinct CDR3 sequences, about 50% of which are singletons. The ten biggest clones cover 2% to 2.5% of the sample.

Systemically healthy Caucasian individuals from Russia, some 36 in total and aged roughly 6 to 100 years, were included as donors. Around 9.9 milliliters of peripheral blood were collected from each donor into EDTA-treated Vacutainer tubes. Ficoll-Paque density-gradient centrifugation was used to isolate PBMCs, with at least 6 million obtained per sample. Total RNA was extracted from PBMCs with Trizol reagent, with at least 6 micrograms obtained per sample. The percentages of naive CD45RAhigh/CD27high T cells were determined by flow cytometry on a PBMC aliquot from every donor. The CDR3 measures 21 amino acids from cysteine to phenylalanine. The only DNA kept is the CDR3, 63 bases in frame from the first base. The junction shows trimming of 3 bases on V and 0 bases on J, and the gene matches do not reach 13 bases of it. The germline V gene (reference sequence) yields SGHAT for CDR1 and FQDESV for CDR2.

With regard to this clonotype: The clone's antigen remains unknown. Base quality data are lacking; no much larger clone is found one base away.

This clonotype was obtained from a woman aged 40 to 50 in good health. The chain couples TRBV11-1 to TRBJ2-1, with 14 junctional bases fitting TRBD2. The specimen was blood. The CDR3 is CASSFPGTSGSGPYSYNEQFF. The DNA is TGTGCCAGCAGCTTCCCCGGGACTAGCGGGAGTGGTCCTTACTCCTACAATGAGCAGTTCTTC.